One TCR beta chain is described in this entry. The antigen is undetermined. The data were taken from a study of T-cell memory formation after mild COVID-19. Study as a whole: TCR clusters mostly belonged to single donors.

MiXCR was run by TCRdb on the 5' RACE reads, yielding one entry per CDR3 protein. The data contain around 200,000 distinct CDR3 sequences, 18% of them singletons. Findings and caveats of the study: Nothing confirmed that second-wave clones peaking on day 37 were specific for SARS-CoV-2. CD4+ bias marked clones expanding day 15 to 37, unlike balanced contracting clones. Contracting CD8+ clones were enriched in EMRA, CD4+ mainly in CM and EM.

V gave up 3 bases and J gave up 0 bases, with 12 bases separating them. The CDR3 consists of 15 residues. Germline CDR1 reads SGDLS; CDR2 reads YYNGEE. The material sequenced was PBMCs or a T cell subset sorted from them (not recorded which). This TCR derives from a man aged 18 to 29 who had mild COVID-19 (a few samples of this study predate the infection). Cell type and time point are not known. The rearrangement joins TRBV9 to TRBJ1-2, with no clear D. The CDR3 loop is CASSARHDPNYGYTF. Written as DNA, the CDR3 is TGTGCCAGCAGCGCTCGACATGACCCTAACTATGGCTACACCTTC.